This T cell receptor beta chain appears in the sequencing data of a study of OX40 agonist ivuxolimab in advanced cancers. Across the whole study: Dose-escalation patients had hepatocellular carcinoma, melanoma, renal cell or head and neck cancer. Regarding the study as a whole: Among some nonresponders, normalized T-cell clonal expansion was also low. Among patients with partial responses at 0.1-3.0 mg/kg, clonal expansion was among the lowest.

Trimming removed 0 bases at V and 4 bases at J, with 12 bases between. The CDR3 has 15 residues. CDR1 and CDR2 from the germline V gene are MNHEY and SVGAGI. Sequencing used immunoSEQ multiplex PCR; TCRdb keeps in-frame clones, though not all of them. The data show under 100,000 clones, approximately 82% seen once. Regarding this clone: Its target is not known.

The sequence came from an adult with an advanced solid tumor such as melanoma, head and neck, liver or kidney cancer. Material: CD4+ or CD8+ T cells sorted from blood, obtained in a trial of the OX40 agonist ivuxolimab. The V and J genes are TRBV6-5 and TRBJ1-1; TRBD1 might be the D (5 bases). In DNA, the CDR3 is TGTGCCAGCAGTTACTCGGGGGTTGATGGCACTGAAGCTTTCTTT. This encodes CASSYSGVDGTEAFF.